The 25 T cell receptor beta chains listed next were all sequenced from one sample in a study of chemoradiotherapy in HPV16-positive cancers. Method: immunoSEQ multiplex PCR; TCRdb's copy keeps in-frame clones and lacks some. The table shows approximately 13,000 clones, with approximately 89% occurring only once. Sequenced material: tumor tissue, taken from a patient who underwent chemoradiotherapy. The receptor set was obtained from a human donor with HPV-associated anogenital cancer.

The chain is built from TRBV11-3 and TRBJ2-1; possible D gene TRBD2, 6 bases. Trimming removed 8 bases from V and 3 bases from J, with 11 bases in between. Germline assignment: CDR1 SGHNT and CDR2 YENEEA. CDR3 length: 13 residues. CDR3 in amino acids: CASGGYFYNEQFF. As DNA, the CDR3 is TGTGCCAGCGGGGGGTACTTCTACAATGAGCAGTTCTTC.

The chain combines TRBV7-9 with TRBJ2-1; D unresolved. The V end was cut by 5 bases, the J end by 8 bases, with 4 bases between. Looked up from germline, CDR1 is SEHNR and CDR2 is FQNEAQ (reference sequence). The CDR3 length is 10 residues. The CDR3 DNA follows: TGTGCCAGCAGCCGGGATGAGCAGTTCTTC. Translation: CASSRDEQFF.

This chain joins TRBV25-1 and TRBJ2-6; possible D gene TRBD1, 7 bases. Germline loops: CDR1 MGHDK, CDR2 SYGVNS. CDR3 size: 16 residues. V lost 5 bases and J lost 0, with 11 bases in between. The CDR3 sequence: CASSPGGSSGANVLTF. The CDR3 DNA sequence: TGTGCCAGCAGTCCAGGGGGGAGCTCTGGGGCCAACGTCCTGACTTTC.

The chain has TRBV10-3 and TRBJ2-1; D tentatively fits TRBD1 or TRBD2 (7 bases each). V lost 0 bases and J lost 5, with 17 bases in between. The germline V gene has CDR1 ENHRY and CDR2 SYGVKD. This CDR3 region has 17 residues. This chain's CDR3 is CAISESWLPGGDNEQFF. CDR3 DNA: TGTGCCATCAGTGAGTCGTGGTTACCAGGGGGGGACAATGAGCAGTTCTTC.

The gene calls are TRBV30 and TRBJ2-7; D is unresolved. Trimming cost V 0 bases and J 0 bases, with 9 bases left between them. The CDR3 extends over 14 amino acids. In germline, CDR1 is GTSNPN, CDR2 SVGIG (reference sequence). The CDR3 loop is CAWSVQQFSYEQYF. CDR3 nucleotides: TGTGCCTGGAGTGTACAACAGTTCTCCTACGAGCAGTACTTC. Full variable domain (remainder filled in from reference TRBV30 and TRBJ2-7): SQTIHQWPATLVQPVGSPLSLECTVEGTSNPNLYWYRQAAGRGLQLLFYSVGIGQISSEVPQNLSASRPQDRQFILSSKKLLLSDSGFYLCAWSVQQFSYEQYFGPGTRLTVT.

The chain carries TRBV7-9 and TRBJ2-5; a possible D gene is TRBD2 (5 bases). V lost 4 bases and J 3 bases, leaving 9 bases between the germline ends. This CDR3 region has 13 residues. Germline CDR1 is SEHNR and CDR2 is FQNEAQ (reference sequence). The CDR3 bases are TGTGCCAGCAGCTCTACTAGGGAAGAGACCCAGTACTTC. Protein sequence: CASSSTREETQYF.

The chain couples TRBV12-5 to TRBJ2-4, with D perhaps TRBD1 (5 bases). This CDR3 comprises 15 residues. Germline assignment: CDR1 LGHNT and CDR2 FRNRAP. The germline V and J ends were trimmed by 0 bases and 5 bases, with 11 bases remaining between them. CDR3 sequence: CASGLVQTVQNIQYF. In DNA form, the CDR3 reads TGTGCTAGTGGTTTGGTACAGACAGTACAAAACATTCAGTACTTC.

The chain links TRBV5-4 to TRBJ1-1, with TRBD1 as a possible D gene (5 bases). V lost 2 bases, J lost 8 bases, and 22 bases lay in between. The germline gives CDR1 SGHNT, CDR2 YYREEE (reference sequence). This CDR3 spans 16 amino acids. The CDR3 sequence is CASSFVFSEGAGEAFF. Here the CDR3 DNA reads TGTGCCAGCAGCTTTGTGTTCTCTGAAGGGGCAGGGGAAGCTTTCTTT.

To note about this clone: This CDR3 is missing its conserved last phenylalanine or tryptophan, likely due to a read error. Because the CDR3's place on the DNA is in doubt, the DNA is left out and the CDR3 is given as listed by TCRdb. This chain connects TRBV4-3 to TRBJ2-4; TRBD2 is the table's D call, not checked against the DNA. A total of 8 residues make up the CDR3, ends included. Germline V gene lookup returns CDR1 LGHNA and CDR2 YSLEER. Here the CDR3 reads CASSQEEE.

The chain recombines TRBV5-6 with TRBJ2-6; D is unresolved. Germline-derived CDR1 and CDR2 are SGHDT and YYEEEE. Trimming stripped 1 base from V and 2 bases from J, with 10 bases between. There are 16 residues in the CDR3. The DNA for the CDR3 is TGTGCCAGCAGCTTGTTTCGGACCGCTGGGGCCAACGTCCTGACTTTC. Residues: CASSLFRTAGANVLTF. Full variable domain (rest looked up from reference TRBV5-6 and TRBJ2-6): DAGVTQSPTHLIKTRGQQVTLRCSPKSGHDTVSWYQQALGQGPQFIFQYYEEEERQRGNFPDRFSGHQFPNYSSELNVNALLLGDSALYLCASSLFRTAGANVLTFGAGSRLTVL.

V usage is TRBV7-8 and J usage is TRBJ2-3; D possibly corresponds to TRBD2 (6 bases). Per germline, CDR1 SGHVS and CDR2 FQNEAQ. Trimming shortened V by 4 bases and J by 2 bases, and 16 bases separated the two germline ends. This CDR3 has 16 residues. CDR3 sequence: CASSSTLGTFTDTQYF. The CDR3 DNA sequence: TGTGCCAGCAGCTCCACCTTGGGGACTTTCACAGATACGCAGTATTTT.

The DNA for the CDR3 is TGTGCCTGGAATGGGGGACGGGTAGAGACCCAGTACTTC. Translating gives CAWNGGRVETQYF. The chain recombines TRBV30 with TRBJ2-5; D is possibly TRBD1 or TRBD2 (5 bases each). Germline CDR1 reads GTSNPN; CDR2 reads SVGIG (reference sequence). V was cut by 4 bases and J by 4 bases, with 13 bases left in between. This CDR3 has 13 amino acids.

This chain links TRBV2 with TRBJ1-4; TRBD1 is a possible D gene (6 bases). The CDR3 loop spans 16 amino acids. Germline lookup yields CDR1 SNHLY and CDR2 FYNNEI. The ends were cut back, 8 bases at V and 7 bases at J, with 23 bases in the middle. CDR3 nucleotide sequence: TGTGCCAGCCAGGGGCTCGTAGGGCTGGGGGGTGAAAAACTGTTTTTT. This translates into CASQGLVGLGGEKLFF.

V usage is TRBV19 and J usage is TRBJ2-1; D possibly corresponds to TRBD2 (6 bases). Deletions cut 0 bases from V and 0 bases from J, with 9 bases between. This CDR3 has 16 amino acids. The V gene's germline CDR1 is LNHDA and CDR2 SQIVND (reference sequence). The CDR3 coding sequence is TGTGCCAGTAGTATAGACCCGACTAGCTCCTACAATGAGCAGTTCTTC. Protein sequence: CASSIDPTSSYNEQFF.

The rearrangement links TRBV18 to TRBJ2-6; D is possibly TRBD2 (5 bases). The CDR3 runs 18 residues. The germline V gene encodes CDR1 KGHSH and CDR2 LQKENI. With 3 bases removed from V and 0 bases from J, the gap between germline ends came to 15 bases. CDR3: CASSPGFSVTSGANVLTF. The DNA of the CDR3 is TGTGCCAGCTCACCTGGCTTTAGCGTAACCTCTGGGGCCAACGTCCTGACTTTC.

CDR3 residues: CASSLDRAGANVLTF. The CDR3 region has the DNA TGTGCCAGCAGCTTAGACAGGGCTGGGGCCAACGTCCTGACTTTC. The V and J genes are TRBV7-8 and TRBJ2-6; a possible D gene is TRBD1 (6 bases). Germline assignment: CDR1 SGHVS and CDR2 FQNEAQ. Trimming cost V 1 base and J 2 bases, with 6 bases left between them. The CDR3 covers 15 residues.

This clone appeared a single time. The chain couples TRBV30 to TRBJ1-4; D is unclear. The CDR3 runs to 14 residues. Per germline, CDR1 GTSNPN and CDR2 SVGIG (reference sequence). V was trimmed by 2 bases and J by 0 bases, leaving 7 bases between them. CDR3 bases: TGTGCCTGGAGTCAGGACTCAACTAATGAAAAACTGTTTTTT. Translation: CAWSQDSTNEKLFF.

The V call is TRBV30, the J call TRBJ2-1; D is ambiguous. Trimming removed 4 bases from V and 8 bases from J, with 9 bases in between. Germline V gene sequence: CDR1 GTSNPN, CDR2 SVGIG (reference sequence). The CDR3 has 11 residues. CDR3 region: CAWNRLHEQFF. As DNA, the CDR3 is TGTGCCTGGAACCGACTCCATGAGCAGTTCTTC.

J is TRBJ1-1 and V is TRBV30; 8 positions match TRBD1. In germline, CDR1 is GTSNPN, CDR2 SVGIG (reference sequence). J was trimmed by 11 bases and V by 2 bases; bases with no gene match: 10. The CDR3 contains 13 residues. Here the CDR3 DNA reads TGTGCCTGGAGTCCCCGACAGGGGACCGGGGCTTTCTTT. Its protein product is CAWSPRQGTGAFF.

To note about this clone: An end of the junction differs from the germline gene, which may be a read error. The chain has TRBV10-3 and TRBJ2-2; D is perhaps TRBD2 (7 bases). CDR3 length: 15 residues. CDR1 and CDR2 (germline): ENHRY, SYGVKD. As DNA, the CDR3 is TGTGCCGTCAGTGAAGGGGGGGAGGACACCGGGGAGCTGTTTTTT. Encoded protein: CAVSEGGEDTGELFF.

The chain employs TRBV19 and TRBJ2-7; D might be TRBD1 (5 bases). The CDR3 sequence is 14 residues long. Germline V gene lookup returns CDR1 LNHDA and CDR2 SQIVND (reference sequence). Between the trimmed V and J ends, which lost 1 base and 3 bases, there was a span of 10 bases. CDR3 sequence (DNA): TGTGCCAGTAGTATAGGTGACAGCCGCTACGAGCAGTACTTC. Translation gives CASSIGDSRYEQYF.

The chain couples TRBV18 to TRBJ2-7; D gene ambiguous. Germline values: CDR1 KGHSH, CDR2 LQKENI. This CDR3 region has 13 residues. V gave up 3 bases and J gave up 3 bases, with 9 bases separating them. The CDR3 loop is CASSPTSDYEQYF. The CDR3 nucleotides read TGTGCCAGCTCACCGACTTCGGACTACGAGCAGTACTTC. Based on the CDR3 plus reference TRBV18 and TRBJ2-7, the full variable domain is NAGVMQNPRHLVRRRGQEARLRCSPMKGHSHVYWYRQLPEEGLKFMVYLQKENIIDESGMPKERFSAEFPKEGPSILRIQQVVRGDSAAYFCASSPTSDYEQYFGPGTRLTVT.

This clone appeared a few times. CDR3: CASSAQLGTDFLRGYTF. The CDR3 DNA reads TGCGCCAGCAGCGCTCAACTCGGGACAGACTTTCTACGGGGCTACACCTTC. The chain uses TRBV5-1 and TRBJ1-2; TRBD1 aligns across 7 bases. Trimming cost V 4 bases and J 8 bases; bases outside gene matches: 20. The CDR3 length is 17 residues. The germline V gene has CDR1 SGHRS and CDR2 YFSETQ.

Only a few counts were recorded for this clone. CDR3 sequence reads: CASSQEGDRGKDEAFF. CDR3 DNA sequence: TGTGCCAGCAGCCAAGAAGGGGACAGGGGGAAGGATGAAGCTTTCTTT. This chain connects TRBV4-2 to TRBJ1-1, with 11 bases identical to TRBD1. After removal of 0 bases from V and 7 bases from J, the junction contained 7 bases not matched to a gene. The CDR3 consists of 16 residues. Germline-derived CDR1 and CDR2 are LGHNA and YNFKEQ.

The chain joins TRBV5-1 to TRBJ2-4; D is perhaps TRBD2 (6 bases). CDR3 length: 15 residues. The germline V gene has CDR1 SGHRS and CDR2 YFSETQ. V lost 0 bases and J lost 4, with 11 bases in between. The CDR3 bases are TGCGCCAGCAGCTTGGGCGGGGCGAGTAAAAACATTCAGTACTTC. Protein product: CASSLGGASKNIQYF.